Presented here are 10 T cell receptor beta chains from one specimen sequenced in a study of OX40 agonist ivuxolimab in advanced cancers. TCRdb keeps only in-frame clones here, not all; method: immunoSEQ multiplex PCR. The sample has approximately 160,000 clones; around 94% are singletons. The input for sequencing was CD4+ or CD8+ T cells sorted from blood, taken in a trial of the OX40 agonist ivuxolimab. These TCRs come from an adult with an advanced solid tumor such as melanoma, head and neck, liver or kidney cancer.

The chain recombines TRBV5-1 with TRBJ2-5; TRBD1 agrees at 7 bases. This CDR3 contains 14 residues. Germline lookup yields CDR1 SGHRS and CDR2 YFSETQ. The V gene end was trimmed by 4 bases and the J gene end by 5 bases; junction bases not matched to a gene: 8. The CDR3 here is CASSPGQPSETQYF. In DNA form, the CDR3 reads TGCGCCAGCAGCCCGGGACAGCCAAGCGAGACCCAGTACTTC.

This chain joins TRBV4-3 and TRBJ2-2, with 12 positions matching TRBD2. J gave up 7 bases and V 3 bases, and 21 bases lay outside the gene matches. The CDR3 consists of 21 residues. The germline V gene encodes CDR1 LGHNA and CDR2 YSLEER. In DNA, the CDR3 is TGCGCCAGCAGCCACCCCCCCCTCCGGGCTAGCGGGGGGGCCGTCGGCGGGGAGCTGTTTTTT. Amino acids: CASSHPPLRASGGAVGGELFF.

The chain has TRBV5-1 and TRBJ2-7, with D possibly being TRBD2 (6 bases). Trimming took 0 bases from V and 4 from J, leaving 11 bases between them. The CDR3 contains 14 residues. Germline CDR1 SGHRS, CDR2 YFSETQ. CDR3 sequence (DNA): TGCGCCAGCAGCTTGGAGGTAGGGAGGTACGAGCAGTACTTC. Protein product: CASSLEVGRYEQYF.

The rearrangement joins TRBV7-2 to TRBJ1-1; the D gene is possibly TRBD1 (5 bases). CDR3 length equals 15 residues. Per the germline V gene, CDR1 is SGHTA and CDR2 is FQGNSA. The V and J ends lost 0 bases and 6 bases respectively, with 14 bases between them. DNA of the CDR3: TGTGCCAGCAGCTTAGCGCTACATGGGGGGTCTGAAGCTTTCTTT. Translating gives CASSLALHGGSEAFF.

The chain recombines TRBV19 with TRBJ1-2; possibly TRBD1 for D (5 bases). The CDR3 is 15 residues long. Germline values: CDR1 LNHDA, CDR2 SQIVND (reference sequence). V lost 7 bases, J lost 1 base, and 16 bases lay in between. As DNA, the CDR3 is TGTGCCAGTAATAGGGCAGGGATTAGTAACTATGGCTACACCTTC. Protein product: CASNRAGISNYGYTF.

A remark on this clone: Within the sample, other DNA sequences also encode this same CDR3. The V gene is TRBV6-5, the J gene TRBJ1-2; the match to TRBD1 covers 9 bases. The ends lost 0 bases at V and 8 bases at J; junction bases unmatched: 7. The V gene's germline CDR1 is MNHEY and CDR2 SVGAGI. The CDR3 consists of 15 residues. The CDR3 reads CASSYSGQGAGGYTF. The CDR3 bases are TGTGCCAGCAGTTACTCGGGACAGGGAGCAGGAGGCTACACCTTC.

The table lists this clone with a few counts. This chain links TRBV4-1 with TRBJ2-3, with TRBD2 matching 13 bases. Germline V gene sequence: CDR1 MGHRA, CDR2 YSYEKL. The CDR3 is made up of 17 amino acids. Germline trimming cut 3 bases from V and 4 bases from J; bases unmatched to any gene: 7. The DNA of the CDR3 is TGCGCCAGCAGCCAGCTTGGACTAGCGGGAGTTGCAGATACGCAGTATTTT. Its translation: CASSQLGLAGVADTQYF.

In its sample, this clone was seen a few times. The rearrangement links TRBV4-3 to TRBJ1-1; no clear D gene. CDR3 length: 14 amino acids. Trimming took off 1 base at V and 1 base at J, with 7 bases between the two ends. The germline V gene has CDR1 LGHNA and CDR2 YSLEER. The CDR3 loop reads CASSQAVGNTEAFF. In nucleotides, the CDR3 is TGCGCCAGCAGCCAAGCGGTGGGGAACACTGAAGCTTTCTTT.

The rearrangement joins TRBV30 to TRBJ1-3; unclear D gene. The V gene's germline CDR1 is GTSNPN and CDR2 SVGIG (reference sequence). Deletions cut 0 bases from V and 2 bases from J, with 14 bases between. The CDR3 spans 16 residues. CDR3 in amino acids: CAWSVQGRTAGNTIYF. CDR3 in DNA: TGTGCCTGGAGTGTACAAGGACGTACAGCTGGAAACACCATATATTTT.

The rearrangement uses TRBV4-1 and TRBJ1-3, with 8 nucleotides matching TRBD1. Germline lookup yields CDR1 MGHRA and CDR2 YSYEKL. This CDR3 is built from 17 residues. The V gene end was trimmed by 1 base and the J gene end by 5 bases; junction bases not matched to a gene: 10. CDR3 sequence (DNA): TGCGCCAGCAGCCAAGGGCGCCAGGGGGCTTCTAGAAACACCATATATTTT. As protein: CASSQGRQGASRNTIYF.